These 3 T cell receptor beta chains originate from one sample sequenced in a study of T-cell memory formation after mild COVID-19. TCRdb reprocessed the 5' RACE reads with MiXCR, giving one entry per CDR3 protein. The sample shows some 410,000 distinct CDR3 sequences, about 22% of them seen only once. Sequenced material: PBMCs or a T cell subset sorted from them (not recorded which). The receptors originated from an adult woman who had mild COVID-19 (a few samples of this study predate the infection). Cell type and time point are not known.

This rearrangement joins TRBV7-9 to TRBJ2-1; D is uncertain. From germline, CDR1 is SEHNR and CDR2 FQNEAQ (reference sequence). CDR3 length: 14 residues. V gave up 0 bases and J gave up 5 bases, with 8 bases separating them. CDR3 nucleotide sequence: TGTGCCAGCAGCTTAGCCCCGCCCAACAATGAGCAGTTCTTC. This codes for CASSLAPPNNEQFF.

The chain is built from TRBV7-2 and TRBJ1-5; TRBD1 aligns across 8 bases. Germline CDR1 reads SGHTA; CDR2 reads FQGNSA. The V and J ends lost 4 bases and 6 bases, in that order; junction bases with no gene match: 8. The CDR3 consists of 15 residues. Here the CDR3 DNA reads TGTGCCAGCAGCTACCAGGGGGCTGTTGGTCAGCCCCAGCATTTT. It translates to CASSYQGAVGQPQHF. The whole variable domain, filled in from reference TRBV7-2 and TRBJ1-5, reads GAGVSQSPSNKVTEKGKDVELRCDPISGHTALYWYRQSLGQGLEFLIYFQGNSAPDKSGLPSDRFSAERTGGSVSTLTIQRTQQEDSAVYLCASSYQGAVGQPQHFGDGTRLSIL.

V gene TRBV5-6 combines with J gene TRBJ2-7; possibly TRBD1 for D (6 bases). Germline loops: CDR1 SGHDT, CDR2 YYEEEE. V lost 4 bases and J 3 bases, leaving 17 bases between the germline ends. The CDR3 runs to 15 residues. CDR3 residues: CASSPLGDRRYEQYF. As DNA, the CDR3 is TGTGCCAGCAGCCCCCTCGGTGACAGGCGCTACGAGCAGTACTTC.